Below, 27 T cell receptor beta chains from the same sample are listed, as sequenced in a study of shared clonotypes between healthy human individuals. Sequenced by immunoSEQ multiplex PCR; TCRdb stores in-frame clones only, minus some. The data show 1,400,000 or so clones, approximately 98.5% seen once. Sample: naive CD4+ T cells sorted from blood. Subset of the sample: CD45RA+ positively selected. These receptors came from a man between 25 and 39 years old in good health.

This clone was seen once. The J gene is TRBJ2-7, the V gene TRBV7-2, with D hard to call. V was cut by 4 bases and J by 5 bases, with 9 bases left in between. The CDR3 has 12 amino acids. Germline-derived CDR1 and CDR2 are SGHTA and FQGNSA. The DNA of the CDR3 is TGTGCCAGCAGCTCCCTCCGGCACGAGCAGTACTTC. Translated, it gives CASSSLRHEQYF.

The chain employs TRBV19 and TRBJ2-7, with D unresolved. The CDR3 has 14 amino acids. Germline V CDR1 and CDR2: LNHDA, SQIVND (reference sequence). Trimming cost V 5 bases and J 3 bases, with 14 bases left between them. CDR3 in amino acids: CASSPIERFYEQYF. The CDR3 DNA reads TGTGCCAGTAGTCCCATAGAGAGGTTCTACGAGCAGTACTTC.

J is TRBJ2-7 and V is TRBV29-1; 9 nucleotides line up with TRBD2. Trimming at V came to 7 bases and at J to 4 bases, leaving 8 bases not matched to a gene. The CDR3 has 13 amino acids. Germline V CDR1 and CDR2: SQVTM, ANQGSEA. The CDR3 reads CSASSGKSYEQYF. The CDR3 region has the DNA TGCAGCGCCTCTAGCGGGAAATCTTACGAGCAGTACTTC.

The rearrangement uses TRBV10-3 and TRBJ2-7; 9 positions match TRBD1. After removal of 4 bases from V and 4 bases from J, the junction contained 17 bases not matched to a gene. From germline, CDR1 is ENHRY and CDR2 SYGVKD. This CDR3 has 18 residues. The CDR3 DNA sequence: TGTGCCATCAGTGTGATAGCCATGGACAGGGGATCCTCATACGAGCAGTACTTC. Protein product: CAISVIAMDRGSSYEQYF.

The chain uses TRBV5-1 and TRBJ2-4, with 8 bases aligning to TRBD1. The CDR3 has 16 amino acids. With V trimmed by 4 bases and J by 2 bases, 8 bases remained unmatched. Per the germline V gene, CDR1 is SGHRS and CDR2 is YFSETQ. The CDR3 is CASSAKTGVTKNIQYF. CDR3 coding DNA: TGCGCCAGCAGCGCTAAGACAGGGGTTACCAAAAACATTCAGTACTTC.

The CDR3 DNA follows: TGTGCCAGCAGCTTTTCCGAGAGACAGGGAGAGATTTACGAGCAGTACTTC. Translation: CASSFSERQGEIYEQYF. The chain recombines TRBV11-1 with TRBJ2-7; 7 bases line up with TRBD1. After removal of 3 bases from V and 4 bases from J, the junction contained 15 bases not matched to a gene. Germline-derived CDR1 and CDR2 are SGHAT and FQDESV (reference sequence). This CDR3 is 17 amino acids long.

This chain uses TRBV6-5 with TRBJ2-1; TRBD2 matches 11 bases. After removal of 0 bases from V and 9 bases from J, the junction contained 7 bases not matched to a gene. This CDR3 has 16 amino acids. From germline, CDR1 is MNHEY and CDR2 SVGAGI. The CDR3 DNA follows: TGTGCCAGCAGTTACTCGATACTAGCGGGAGCCGGTGAGCAGTTCTTC. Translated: CASSYSILAGAGEQFF.

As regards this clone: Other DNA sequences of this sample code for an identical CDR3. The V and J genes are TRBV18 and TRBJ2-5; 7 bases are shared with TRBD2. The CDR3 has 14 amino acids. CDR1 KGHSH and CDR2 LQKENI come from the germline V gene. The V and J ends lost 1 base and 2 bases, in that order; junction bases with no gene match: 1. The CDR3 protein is CASSPRGGQETQYF. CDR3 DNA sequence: TGTGCCAGCTCACCACGGGGGGGTCAAGAGACCCAGTACTTC.

CDR3 residues: CASSFRGLTYEQYF. The CDR3 DNA follows: TGTGCCAGCAGTTTTAGGGGACTCACCTACGAGCAGTACTTC. J is TRBJ2-7 and V is TRBV28, with D possibly TRBD2 on 6 matching bases. V lost 3 bases and J lost 2, with 11 bases in between. Germline V CDR1 and CDR2: MDHEN, SYDVKM. This CDR3 comprises 14 residues.

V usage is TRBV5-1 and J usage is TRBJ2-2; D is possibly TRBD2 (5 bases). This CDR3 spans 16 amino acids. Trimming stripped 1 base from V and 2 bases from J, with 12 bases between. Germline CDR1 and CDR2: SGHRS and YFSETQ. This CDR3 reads CASSLIGVPNTGELFF. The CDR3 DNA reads TGCGCCAGCAGCTTGATCGGGGTCCCCAACACCGGGGAGCTGTTTTTT.

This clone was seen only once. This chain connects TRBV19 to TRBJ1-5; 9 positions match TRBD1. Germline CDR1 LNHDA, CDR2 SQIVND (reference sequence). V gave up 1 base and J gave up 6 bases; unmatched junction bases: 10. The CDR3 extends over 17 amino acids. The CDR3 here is CASSIVAQGTGTQPQHF. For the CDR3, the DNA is TGTGCCAGTAGTATAGTAGCACAAGGGACAGGGACTCAGCCCCAGCATTTT.

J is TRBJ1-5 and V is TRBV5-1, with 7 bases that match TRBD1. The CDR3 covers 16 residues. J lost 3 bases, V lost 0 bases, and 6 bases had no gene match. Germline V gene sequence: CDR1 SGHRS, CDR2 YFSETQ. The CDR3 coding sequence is TGCGCCAGCAGCTTGGAGCCAGGGGGTGACAATCAGCCCCAGCATTTT. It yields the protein CASSLEPGGDNQPQHF.

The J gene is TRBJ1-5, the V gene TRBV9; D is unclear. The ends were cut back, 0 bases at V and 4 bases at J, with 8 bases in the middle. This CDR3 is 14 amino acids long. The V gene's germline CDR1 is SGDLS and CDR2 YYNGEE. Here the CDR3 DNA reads TGTGCCAGCAGCGTAGAAGGAGCGAATCAGCCCCAGCATTTT. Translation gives CASSVEGANQPQHF.

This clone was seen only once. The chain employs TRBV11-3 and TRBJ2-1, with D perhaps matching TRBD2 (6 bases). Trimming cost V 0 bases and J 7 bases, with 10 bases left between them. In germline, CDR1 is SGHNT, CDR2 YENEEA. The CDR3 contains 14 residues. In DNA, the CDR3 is TGTGCCAGCAGCTTAGAACCGGGAGCAAATGAGCAGTTCTTC. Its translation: CASSLEPGANEQFF.

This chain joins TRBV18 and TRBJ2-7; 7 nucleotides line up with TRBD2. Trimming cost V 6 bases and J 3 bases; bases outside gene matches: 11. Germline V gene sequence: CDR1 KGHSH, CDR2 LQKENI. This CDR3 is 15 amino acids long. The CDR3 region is CASSPRIWEGYEQYF. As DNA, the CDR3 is TGTGCCAGCTCCCCAAGGATATGGGAGGGCTACGAGCAGTACTTC.

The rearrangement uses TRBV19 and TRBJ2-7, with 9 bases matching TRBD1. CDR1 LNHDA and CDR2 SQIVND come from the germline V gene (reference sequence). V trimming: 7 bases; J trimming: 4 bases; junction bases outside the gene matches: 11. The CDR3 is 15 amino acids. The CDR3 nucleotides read TGTGCCAGTAATAAGCTGGGACAGGGATTTTACGAGCAGTACTTC. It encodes CASNKLGQGFYEQYF. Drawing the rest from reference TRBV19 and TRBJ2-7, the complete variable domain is DGGITQSPKYLFRKEGQNVTLSCEQNLNHDAMYWYRQDPGQGLRLIYYSQIVNDFQKGDIAEGYSVSREKKESFPLTVTSAQKNPTAFYLCASNKLGQGFYEQYFGPGTRLTVT.

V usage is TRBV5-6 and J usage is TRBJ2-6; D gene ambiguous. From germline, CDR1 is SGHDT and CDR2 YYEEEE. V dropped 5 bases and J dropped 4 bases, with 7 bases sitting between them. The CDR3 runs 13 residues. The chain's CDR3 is CASSQAGANVLTF. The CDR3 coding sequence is TGTGCCAGCAGTCAGGCCGGGGCCAACGTCCTGACTTTC.

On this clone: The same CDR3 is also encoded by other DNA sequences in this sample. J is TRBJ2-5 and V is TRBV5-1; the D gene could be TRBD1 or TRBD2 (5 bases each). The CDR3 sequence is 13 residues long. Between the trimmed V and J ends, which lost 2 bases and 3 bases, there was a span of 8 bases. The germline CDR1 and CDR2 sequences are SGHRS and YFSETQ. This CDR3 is CASSFGTEETQYF. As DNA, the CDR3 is TGCGCCAGCAGCTTCGGGACCGAAGAGACCCAGTACTTC.

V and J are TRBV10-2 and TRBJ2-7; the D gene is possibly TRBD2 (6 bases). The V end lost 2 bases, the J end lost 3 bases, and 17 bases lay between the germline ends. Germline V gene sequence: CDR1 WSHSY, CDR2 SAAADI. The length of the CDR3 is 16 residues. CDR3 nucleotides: TGCGCCAGCAGTGAGCCAGGGCTCGCGGGGAGCTACGAGCAGTACTTC. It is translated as CASSEPGLAGSYEQYF.

The CDR3 spells CASSEVLGQGQETQYF. The DNA of the CDR3 is TGTGCCAGCAGTGAAGTCCTAGGACAGGGACAAGAGACCCAGTACTTC. The chain recombines TRBV2 with TRBJ2-5; 8 bases fit TRBD1. CDR3 length equals 16 residues. The J segment lost 2 bases and the V segment lost 1 base, leaving 6 bases of the junction unmatched. CDR1 SNHLY and CDR2 FYNNEI come from the germline V gene. Full variable domain (rest looked up from reference TRBV2 and TRBJ2-5): EPEVTQTPSHQVTQMGQEVILRCVPISNHLYFYWYRQILGQKVEFLVSFYNNEISEKSEIFDDQFSVERPDGSNFTLKIRSTKLEDSAMYFCASSEVLGQGQETQYFGPGTRLLVL.

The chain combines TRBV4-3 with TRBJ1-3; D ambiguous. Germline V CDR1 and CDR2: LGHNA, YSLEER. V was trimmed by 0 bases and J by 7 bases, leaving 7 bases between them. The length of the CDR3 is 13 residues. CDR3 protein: CASSQDVRNTIYF. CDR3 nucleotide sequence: TGCGCCAGCAGCCAAGATGTCAGGAACACCATATATTTT.

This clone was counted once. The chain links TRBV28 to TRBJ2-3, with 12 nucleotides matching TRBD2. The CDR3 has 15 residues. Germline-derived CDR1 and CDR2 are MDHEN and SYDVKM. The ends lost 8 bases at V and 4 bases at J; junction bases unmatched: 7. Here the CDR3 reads CASSRLAGVSDTQYF. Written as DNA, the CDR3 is TGTGCCAGCTCGAGACTAGCGGGAGTCTCAGATACGCAGTATTTT.

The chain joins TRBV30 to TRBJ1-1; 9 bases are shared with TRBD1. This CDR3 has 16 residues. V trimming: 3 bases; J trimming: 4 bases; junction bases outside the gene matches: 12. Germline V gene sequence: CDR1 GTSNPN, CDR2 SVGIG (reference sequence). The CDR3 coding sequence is TGTGCCTGGAGCCACCCTGGGCGACAGGGGGGCACTGAAGCTTTCTTT. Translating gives CAWSHPGRQGGTEAFF.

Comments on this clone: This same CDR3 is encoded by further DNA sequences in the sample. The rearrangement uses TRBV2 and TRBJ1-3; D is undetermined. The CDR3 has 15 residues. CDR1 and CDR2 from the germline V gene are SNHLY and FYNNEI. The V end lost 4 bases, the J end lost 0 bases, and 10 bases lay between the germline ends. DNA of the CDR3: TGTGCCAGCAGTGCCGGCAGAGCCTCTGGAAACACCATATATTTT. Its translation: CASSAGRASGNTIYF.

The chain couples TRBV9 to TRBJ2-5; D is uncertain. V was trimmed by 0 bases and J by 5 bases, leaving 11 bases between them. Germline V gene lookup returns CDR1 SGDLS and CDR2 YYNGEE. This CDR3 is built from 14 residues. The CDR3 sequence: CASSVVGSAETQYF. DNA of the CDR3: TGTGCCAGCAGCGTAGTGGGTTCCGCGGAGACCCAGTACTTC.

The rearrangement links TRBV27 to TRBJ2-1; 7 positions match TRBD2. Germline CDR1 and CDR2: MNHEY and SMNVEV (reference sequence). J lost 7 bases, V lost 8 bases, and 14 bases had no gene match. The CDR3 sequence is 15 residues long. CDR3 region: CASSWDLAVMNEQFF. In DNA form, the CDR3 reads TGTGCCAGCTCCTGGGATCTAGCGGTGATGAATGAGCAGTTCTTC.

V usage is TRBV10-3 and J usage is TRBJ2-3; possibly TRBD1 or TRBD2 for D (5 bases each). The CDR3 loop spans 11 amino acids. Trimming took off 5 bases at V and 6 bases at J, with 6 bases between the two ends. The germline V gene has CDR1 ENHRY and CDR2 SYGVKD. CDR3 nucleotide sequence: TGTGCCATCAGTTGGGGGGATACGCAGTATTTT. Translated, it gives CAISWGDTQYF.